The clone carrying this T cell receptor beta chain was seen only once. Its antigen is not known. This sample stems from a study of molecular identifiers for immune sequencing clone quantification. From the PCR reads, TCRdb called clonotypes with MiXCR, one entry per CDR3 protein. The table shows 100,000 or so distinct CDR3 sequences, with about 32% occurring only once. V was pared by 2 bases and J by 9 bases, with 5 bases of the junction left unmatched. Germline CDR1 is MNHNY and CDR2 is SVGAGI (reference sequence). The CDR3 covers 16 residues. Findings of the study overall: For effector cells, clones above 20 RNA copies held over 97% of molecules; for naive cells, under 1%. Highly expanded clone sizes could be underestimated by identical TCR molecules that share a barcode.

Sequenced: naive CD8+ T cells from blood, with Jurkat cell RNA spiked in. Subset indicated: FACS-sorted CD8+CD4-CCR7+CD45RA+ naive T cells. This receptor was obtained from a human donor in good health. Some libraries in this study had Jurkat cell RNA spiked in. V usage is TRBV6-6 and J usage is TRBJ2-1, with 15 positions matching TRBD2. The CDR3 reads CASSYPGTSGGTEQFF. The CDR3 DNA reads TGTGCCAGCAGTTACCCCGGGACTAGCGGGGGGACTGAGCAGTTCTTC.